Listed here are 16 T cell receptor beta chains from one sample, sequenced in a study of breast tumors, draining lymph nodes, adjacent tissues. One entry per CDR3 protein, called by TCRdb with MiXCR from the multiplex PCR reads. Of under 25,000 distinct CDR3 sequences listed, around 55% were seen once; the top ten hold around 15%. The sequencing input was breast tumor tissue. The receptors were sampled from a female donor with breast cancer. Some clones in this sample may be carry-over from other donors' samples.

This clonotype is classed as medium-sized (0.01 to 0.1%). This sequence joins TRBV4-1 and TRBJ2-2; the D is unclear. V was pared by 0 bases and J by 3 bases, with 11 bases between. CDR3 length equals 16 residues. Germline CDR1 is MGHRA and CDR2 is YSYEKL. The chain's CDR3 is CASSQEIGQYTGELFF. The CDR3 DNA reads TGCGCCAGCAGCCAAGAAATTGGGCAGTACACCGGGGAGCTGTTTTTT.

About this clonotype: A junction boundary mismatches the germline segment, possibly from a read error. This chain joins TRBV7-2 and TRBJ1-3; weak D call: TRBD1 (6 bases). CDR3 length: 16 residues. Germline V gives CDR1 SGHTA, CDR2 FQGNSA. CDR3 sequence reads: CASSLVVGLGGNTLYF. For the CDR3, the DNA is TGTGCCAGCAGCTTAGTAGTGGGGTTAGGGGGAAACACCCTATATTTT.

The genes are TRBV7-9 and TRBJ1-4; D is undetermined. The CDR3 runs 17 residues. Germline values: CDR1 SEHNR, CDR2 FQNEAQ (reference sequence). Deletions cut 2 bases from V and 0 bases from J, with 13 bases between. The DNA for the CDR3 is TGTGCCAGCAGCTTAAGTGGCAGTAGCGCAACTAATGAAAAACTGTTTTTT. Protein: CASSLSGSSATNEKLFF.

This chain joins TRBV11-1 and TRBJ2-7, with 8 bases fitting TRBD1. V trimming: 5 bases; J trimming: 6 bases; junction bases outside the gene matches: 15. CDR1 is SGHAT and CDR2 is FQDESV in the germline V gene (reference sequence). The CDR3 loop spans 16 amino acids. CDR3 sequence (DNA): TGTGCCAGCAGCCCCCCGGGGGACAGGTCACCTACCGAGCAGTACTTC. This encodes CASSPPGDRSPTEQYF.

Turning to this clonotype: The junction and the germline gene differ at one end; a read error may be behind it. V gene TRBV10-2 combines with J gene TRBJ1-5; D is unclear. Germline CDR1 reads WSHSY; CDR2 reads SAAADI. There are 11 residues in the CDR3. This CDR3 reads CTSSVGRPQHF. The CDR3 nucleotides are TGCACCAGCAGTGTGGGCCGGCCCCAGCATTTT.

Sample share makes this clonotype medium-sized (0.01 to 0.1%). This chain joins TRBV4-3 and TRBJ2-1, with 11 bases fitting TRBD1. This CDR3 is 14 amino acids long. J was trimmed by 9 bases and V by 5 bases; bases with no gene match: 6. Looked up from germline, CDR1 is LGHNA and CDR2 is YSLEER. The CDR3: CASSSDRGLSEQFF. The CDR3 coding sequence is TGCGCCAGCAGCTCGGACAGGGGGCTCAGTGAGCAGTTCTTC.

This clonotype is a singleton in its sample. This chain uses TRBV24-1 with TRBJ2-3; TRBD1 agrees at 10 bases. The CDR3 extends over 17 amino acids. V gave up 12 bases and J gave up 6 bases; unmatched junction bases: 20. Germline V lookup: CDR1 KGHDR, CDR2 SFDVKD. In nucleotides, the CDR3 is TGTGCCGCCGTCCGGGGACAGGGGATGGGTGTTACCGATACGCAGTATTTT. As protein: CAAVRGQGMGVTDTQYF.

The rearrangement links TRBV6-5 to TRBJ1-3, with 10 bases identical to TRBD1. V was clipped by 2 bases and J by 4 bases; unmatched bases: 2. Germline CDR1 MNHEY, CDR2 SVGAGI. CDR3 size: 15 residues. This CDR3 is CASSYDRGLGNTIYF. The CDR3 DNA follows: TGTGCCAGCAGTTACGACAGGGGGCTCGGAAACACCATATATTTT.

The chain uses TRBV7-3 and TRBJ2-3, with D possibly being TRBD1 or TRBD2 (7 bases each). Trimming removed 5 bases at V and 3 bases at J, with 12 bases between. The CDR3 consists of 14 residues. Per the germline V gene, CDR1 is SGHTA and CDR2 is FQGTGA. As DNA, the CDR3 is TGTGCCAGCAGCCAGGGGGGGCGGACAGATACGCAGTATTTT. It yields the protein CASSQGGRTDTQYF.

This rearrangement joins TRBV6-6 to TRBJ2-1; 13 bases align to TRBD2. J was trimmed by 8 bases and V by 4 bases; bases with no gene match: 11. The CDR3 sequence is 17 residues long. Germline V gene sequence: CDR1 MNHNY, CDR2 SVGAGI (reference sequence). DNA of the CDR3: TGTGCCAGCAGTTCACTTTTCGCCGGGACTAGCGGGGATGAGCAGTTCTTC. It specifies CASSSLFAGTSGDEQFF.

This clonotype is medium-sized. The rearrangement joins TRBV7-9 to TRBJ1-2; tentative D call: TRBD1 (6 bases). Trimming stripped 4 bases from V and 7 bases from J, with 10 bases between. The CDR3 has 12 amino acids. CDR1 SEHNR and CDR2 FQNEAQ come from the germline V gene (reference sequence). In nucleotides, the CDR3 is TGTGCCAGCAGCTCGACAGGTTCTGGCTACACCTTC. Its translation: CASSSTGSGYTF.

The CDR3 reads CASSQDRSGDSIGELFF. The DNA for the CDR3 is TGCGCCAGCAGCCAAGATCGCTCCGGGGATTCGATCGGGGAGCTGTTTTTT. V gene TRBV4-1 combines with J gene TRBJ2-2, with D tentatively TRBD2 (5 bases). Germline CDR1 and CDR2: MGHRA and YSYEKL. The CDR3 runs to 17 residues. Trimming shortened V by 0 bases and J by 7 bases, and 18 bases separated the two germline ends.

This rearrangement joins TRBV7-9 to TRBJ1-2; 11 bases are shared with TRBD1. Germline V gene lookup returns CDR1 SEHNR and CDR2 FQNEAQ (reference sequence). V dropped 7 bases and J dropped 13; count of bases not matched to a gene: 11. The CDR3 consists of 13 residues. The CDR3 spells CASTNLAGQGVTF. CDR3 nucleotides: TGTGCCAGCACCAATCTAGCGGGACAGGGGGTCACCTTC.

This clonotype was seen ten or more times. This may be a read error: a much more frequent sequence differs by one nucleotide. The gene calls are TRBV5-4 and TRBJ2-6, with a tentative D call TRBD1 (7 bases). The CDR3 is made up of 17 amino acids. Per germline, CDR1 SGHNT and CDR2 YYREEE (reference sequence). DNA of the CDR3: TGTGCCAGCAGCTTGGTTGGAGGGGGCACTGGGGCCAACGCCCTGACTTTC. The encoded protein is CASSLVGGGTGANALTF. Looking up the rest from reference TRBV5-4 and TRBJ2-6 gives the full variable domain: ETGVTQSPTHLIKTRGQQVTLRCSSQSGHNTVSWYQQALGQGPQFIFQYYREEENGRGNFPPRFSGLQFPNYSSELNVNALELDDSALYLCASSLVGGGTGANALTFGAGSRLTVL.

Points on this clonotype: This likely comes from a read error, as the CDR3 has no conserved phenylalanine or tryptophan at its end. The genes are TRBV7-3 and TRBJ2-1; 8 bases match TRBD2. Germline V lookup: CDR1 SGHTA, CDR2 FQGTGA. The V gene end was trimmed by 5 bases and the J gene end by 8 bases; junction bases not matched to a gene: 8. The CDR3 runs to 14 residues. The CDR3 reads CASSLGLAGHEQFL. CDR3 nucleotides: TGTGCCAGCAGCCTTGGGCTAGCGGGCCATGAGCAGTTCCTC.

In its sample, this clonotype was seen many times. The genes are TRBV29-1 and TRBJ2-5; 7 bases match TRBD1. Germline loops: CDR1 SQVTM, CDR2 ANQGSEA. Trimming cost V 6 bases and J 0 bases; bases outside gene matches: 7. The CDR3 consists of 14 residues. Here the CDR3 reads CSVATGMYQETQYF. The DNA of the CDR3 is TGCAGCGTGGCGACAGGGATGTACCAAGAGACCCAGTACTTC.